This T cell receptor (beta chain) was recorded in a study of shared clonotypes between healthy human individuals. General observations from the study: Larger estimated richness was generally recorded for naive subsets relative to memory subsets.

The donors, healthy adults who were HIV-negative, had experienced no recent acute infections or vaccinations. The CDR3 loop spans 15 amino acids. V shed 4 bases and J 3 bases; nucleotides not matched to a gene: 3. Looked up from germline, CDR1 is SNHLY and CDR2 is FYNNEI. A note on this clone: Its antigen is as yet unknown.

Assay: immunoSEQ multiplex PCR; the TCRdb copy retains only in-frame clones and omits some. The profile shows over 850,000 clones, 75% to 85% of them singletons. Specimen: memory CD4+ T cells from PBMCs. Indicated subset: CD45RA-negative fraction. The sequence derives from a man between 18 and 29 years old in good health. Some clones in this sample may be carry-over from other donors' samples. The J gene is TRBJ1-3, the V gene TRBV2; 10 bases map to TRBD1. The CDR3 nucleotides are TGTGCCAGCAGTGGCCGGGACAGGGGTGGAAACACCATATATTTT. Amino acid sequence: CASSGRDRGGNTIYF.